The clone carrying this T cell receptor (beta chain) occurred many times. Time point of the sample: newly diagnosed GD, antithyroid drugs for less than 3 months. Isolated PBMC RNA provided the starting material for the TCR library. The record originates from a study of regulatory T cells in long-lasting Graves disease. Germline CDR1 and CDR2: SGHAT and FQDESV (reference sequence). The length of the CDR3 is 16 residues. After removal of 1 base from V and 5 bases from J, the junction contained 5 bases not matched to a gene. iRepertoire HTBI primers and Arm-PCR of CDR3 regions built TCR beta libraries. Original processing notes: 60 to 65 TRBV and 11 to 15 TRBJ segments were identified across samples. TCRdb analysed the multiplex PCR reads with MiXCR anew, one entry per CDR3 protein. TCRdb, not the original authors, processed these V and J calls. The sample consists of 420,000 or so distinct CDR3 sequences, around 17% of them appearing once.

These data were likewise used in another study, on T cells in Graves' hyperthyroidism and ophthalmopathy.

Sequenced material: peripheral blood mononuclear cells (PBMCs), taken at new diagnosis, from a patient treated with antithyroid drugs. V gene TRBV11-1 combines with J gene TRBJ2-4; TRBD2 matches at 10 bases. The TCR originated in a woman between 18 and 29 years old with Graves disease. The CDR3 sequence: CASSLVGGLAENIQYF. The CDR3, as DNA: TGTGCCAGCAGCTTAGTTGGAGGACTAGCGGAAAACATTCAGTACTTC.